Described below is a single T cell receptor beta chain sequence and its context. This specimen belongs to a study of control samples from healthy donors and cancer patients. Per germline, CDR1 MGHDK and CDR2 SYGVNS. The length of the CDR3 is 16 residues. V was cut by 5 bases and J by 8 bases, with 23 bases left in between. The data were produced by immunoSEQ multiplex PCR, yet TCRdb's version contains in-frame clones alone and is incomplete. The sample consists of more than 75,000 clones, 70% to 80% of them appearing once. This TCR derives from a woman in her twenties or thirties in good health. V gene TRBV25-1 combines with J gene TRBJ2-3; D is possibly TRBD1 or TRBD2 (5 bases each). Material: blood. The DNA for the CDR3 is TGTGCCAGCAGTCGCCGGGACCAGGTCGTCCGGGGTACGCAGTATTTT. It encodes CASSRRDQVVRGTQYF. Filled out from reference TRBV25-1 and TRBJ2-3, the complete variable domain reads EADIYQTPRYLVIGTGKKITLECSQTMGHDKMYWYQQDPGMELHLIHYSYGVNSTEKGDLSSESTVSRIRTEHFPLTLESARPSHTSQYLCASSRRDQVVRGTQYFGPGTRLTVL.